This section outlines one T cell receptor beta chain sequence together with its context. Germline CDR1 and CDR2: MNHNS and SASEGT. CDR3 size: 15 residues. V lost 3 bases to trimming and J lost 1 base, with 12 bases between them. The sample originates from a study of cytomegalovirus exposure and HLA in healthy donors. The PCR had 60 Vbeta and 13 Jbeta primers. Sequenced by immunoSEQ multiplex PCR; TCRdb stores in-frame clones only, minus some. Among approximately 200,000 clones listed, approximately 87% were seen once. Sequencing was carried out using PBMCs. The source of this sequence is a human donor in good health. The rearrangement uses TRBV6-1 and TRBJ2-5; a weak D match, TRBD2 (5 bases). The CDR3 sequence is CASSDIPGSQETQYF. Here the CDR3 DNA reads TGTGCCAGCAGTGACATTCCGGGGTCCCAAGAGACCCAGTACTTC.